The clone carrying this TCR beta chain was observed once. Because the CDR3's place on the DNA is in doubt, the DNA is left out and the CDR3 is given as listed by TCRdb. The germline V gene encodes CDR1 SGHTA and CDR2 FQGNSA. 15 amino acids form the CDR3, both terminal residues included. This sample was included in a study of T cells in Graves' hyperthyroidism and ophthalmopathy. Amplification of TCR beta CDR3 regions used RNA as the template. HTBI primers were employed in a first-round RT-PCR of the TCR CDR3. In TCRdb, the multiplex PCR reads were re-called with MiXCR into one record per CDR3 protein. Among about 600,000 distinct CDR3 sequences, more than 14% were seen once, and the ten largest hold around 12%. Clinicians diagnosed patients from clinical symptoms, serum thyroxine and TRAb, thyroid ultrasound and orbital computed tomography.

This receptor was identified in a woman aged 45-65 years with Graves' ophthalmopathy. Sequencing was performed on blood. V usage is TRBV7-2 and J usage is TRBJ1-4; the D segment call TRBD1 is taken from the table without a DNA check. The chain's CDR3 is CASSFGWGSGQKLVF.